This T cell receptor (beta chain) was retrieved from a study of control samples from healthy donors and cancer patients. The CDR3 loop spans 14 amino acids. V was trimmed by 4 bases and J by 1 base, leaving 10 bases between them. Germline lookup yields CDR1 LNHNV and CDR2 YYDKDF (reference sequence). Data came from immunoSEQ multiplex PCR; TCRdb stores just in-frame clones and leaves some out. Altogether approximately 230,000 clones are present, approximately 80% being singletons, with the ten largest covering roughly 14%. The TCR sequence derives from a woman in her fifties or sixties with lung cancer. The gene calls are TRBV15 and TRBJ1-1, with a weak D call TRBD1 (6 bases). Sequenced sample: PBMCs. In nucleotides, the CDR3 is TGTGCCACCAGCATGACGGGACAGAACACTGAAGCTTTCTTT. It yields the protein CATSMTGQNTEAFF.